These 21 T cell receptor beta chains were all obtained from the same sample, sequenced in a study of blood T cells in healthy people across ages. With a J-beta primer mix and a sample-barcoded 5' primer, a second PCR ran about 7 to 12 cycles. TCRdb reanalysed the 5' RACE reads using MiXCR and keeps one entry per CDR3 protein. The sample includes about 380,000 distinct CDR3 sequences, roughly half seen only once; the top ten take roughly 51%. The sequencing input was blood. The origin of the receptors is a man aged 55 to 70 in good health.

This clonotype was detected only a few times. The chain carries TRBV7-2 and TRBJ2-1, with 9 bases that match TRBD2. The CDR3 contains 15 residues. The V gene's germline CDR1 is SGHTA and CDR2 FQGNSA. V shed 5 bases and J 6 bases; nucleotides not matched to a gene: 8. The CDR3 loop reads CASSPGLAPGNEQFF. DNA for the CDR3: TGTGCCAGCAGCCCCGGACTAGCGCCCGGCAATGAGCAGTTCTTC.

The count of this clonotype is one. This chain connects TRBV5-6 to TRBJ1-2, with a possible D match to TRBD1 (5 bases). Trimming shortened V by 4 bases and J by 4 bases, and 11 bases separated the two germline ends. Germline loops: CDR1 SGHDT, CDR2 YYEEEE. The CDR3 consists of 13 residues. The CDR3 DNA sequence: TGTGCCAGCAGCCGACAGCTTTCCTATGGCTACACCTTC. It codes for CASSRQLSYGYTF.

This sequence joins TRBV15 and TRBJ2-6, with a tentative D call TRBD1 (5 bases). CDR1 LNHNV and CDR2 YYDKDF come from the germline V gene (reference sequence). The CDR3 extends over 18 amino acids. V was shortened by 1 base and J by 1 base, with 14 bases between the two germline ends. Written as DNA, the CDR3 is TGTGCCACCAGCAGAGTGGCCAACTCAGGGTCTGGGGCCAACGTCCTGACTTTC. Protein: CATSRVANSGSGANVLTF.

The V gene is TRBV4-1, the J gene TRBJ1-4; D is possibly TRBD1 (5 bases). Trimming shortened V by 4 bases and J by 3 bases, and 18 bases separated the two germline ends. Germline CDR1 and CDR2: MGHRA and YSYEKL. This CDR3 has 17 amino acids. The CDR3 nucleotides read TGCGCCAGCAGCCCTGGGGGTTCAGGGAGACCTAATGAAAAACTGTTTTTT. It codes for CASSPGGSGRPNEKLFF.

V and J are TRBV7-2 and TRBJ2-7; TRBD1 matches 8 bases. Germline V gene data show CDR1 as SGHTA and CDR2 as FQGNSA. This CDR3 comprises 15 residues. Losses at the gene ends were 4 bases for V and 2 bases for J; bases not matched to a gene: 7. CDR3 sequence (DNA): TGTGCCAGCAGCTCACGCGGGACAGGTACCTACGAGCAGTACTTC. It codes for CASSSRGTGTYEQYF.

The chain recombines TRBV9 with TRBJ2-1; 11 positions match TRBD2. V lost 3 bases and J lost 4; bases outside the gene matches: 6. Germline-derived CDR1 and CDR2 are SGDLS and YYNGEE. The CDR3 covers 16 residues. Written as DNA, the CDR3 is TGTGCCAGCAGCGACACCGGGACTAGCGGTTACAATGAGCAGTTCTTC. Amino acids: CASSDTGTSGYNEQFF.

A few counts support this clonotype. The chain links TRBV29-1 to TRBJ2-1; weak D call: TRBD1 (5 bases). Trimming shortened V by 2 bases and J by 9 bases, and 11 bases separated the two germline ends. Germline CDR1 and CDR2: SQVTM and ANQGSEA. CDR3 length: 12 residues. Here the CDR3 reads CSVERGLGEQFF. CDR3 nucleotides: TGCAGCGTTGAAAGGGGTCTTGGTGAGCAGTTCTTC.

This clonotype has only a few counts. This chain links TRBV20-1 with TRBJ2-5; a possible D gene is TRBD2 (6 bases). Between the trimmed V and J ends, which lost 3 bases and 4 bases, there was a span of 18 bases. Looked up from germline, CDR1 is DFQATT and CDR2 is SNEGSKA (reference sequence). CDR3 length equals 15 residues. The CDR3 coding sequence is TGCAGTGCTAGCCCCCGAGGGAGGTTAGGAGAGACCCAGTACTTC. Amino acids: CSASPRGRLGETQYF.

This chain connects TRBV5-1 to TRBJ2-7, with 10 bases lining up with TRBD2. Matching the DNA end better, TRBJ2-5 makes the J call doubtful. From germline, CDR1 is SGHRS and CDR2 YFSETQ. The CDR3 has 18 amino acids. The CDR3 nucleotides are TGCGCCAGCAGCTCCTCAGAAGCCGGGACTAGCGCCCAAGAGACCCAGTACTTC. The encoded protein is CASSSSEAGTSAQETQYF.

This chain joins TRBV2 and TRBJ2-6; weak D call: TRBD2 (5 bases). Germline CDR1 SNHLY, CDR2 FYNNEI. The CDR3 has 16 residues. V shed 4 bases and J shed 1 base, with 11 bases lying between them. The CDR3 region has the DNA TGTGCCAGCAGTGCCTACGGGATGTCTGGGGCCAACGTCCTGACTTTC. Translation: CASSAYGMSGANVLTF.

In this sample, this clonotype turned up many times. V gene TRBV29-1 combines with J gene TRBJ2-5, with a tentative D call TRBD1 (6 bases). The V gene lost 7 bases and the J gene lost 0 bases, with 12 bases spanning the gap. The length of the CDR3 is 13 residues. Per the germline V gene, CDR1 is SQVTM and CDR2 is ANQGSEA. The CDR3 protein is CSATGRNQETQYF. DNA of the CDR3: TGCAGCGCGACAGGACGCAACCAAGAGACCCAGTACTTC.

This clonotype was seen only once. This chain connects TRBV20-1 to TRBJ2-1, with D tentatively TRBD2 (6 bases). The CDR3 covers 14 residues. Per germline, CDR1 DFQATT and CDR2 SNEGSKA (reference sequence). Trimming removed 0 bases at V and 4 bases at J, with 10 bases between. The CDR3, as DNA: TGCAGTGCTAGAGATGGGGAGGTGTACAATGAGCAGTTCTTC. Its translation: CSARDGEVYNEQFF.

For the CDR3, the DNA is TGTGCCAGCAGATTGTCGCTTAGCGGGAGCTCCTACGAGCAGTACTTC. It is translated as CASRLSLSGSSYEQYF. The chain combines TRBV28 with TRBJ2-7; TRBD2 aligns across 9 bases. The V and J ends lost 6 bases and 0 bases, in that order; junction bases with no gene match: 9. Germline V CDR1 and CDR2: MDHEN, SYDVKM. The CDR3 is 16 amino acids.

This chain connects TRBV27 to TRBJ2-6; no definite D call. The CDR3 has 16 residues. V was clipped by 0 bases and J by 2 bases, with 8 bases between them. Germline CDR1 reads MNHEY; CDR2 reads SMNVEV (reference sequence). The DNA for the CDR3 is TGTGCCAGCAGTTTATCCGGGCAGGCTGGGGCCAACGTCCTGACTTTC. Protein sequence: CASSLSGQAGANVLTF.

Of note for this clonotype: One end of the junction varies from germline; a read error may be responsible. The rearrangement joins TRBV9 to TRBJ1-2; 11 positions match TRBD1. The CDR3 extends over 15 amino acids. Looked up from germline, CDR1 is SGDLS and CDR2 is YYNGEE. This CDR3 reads CTSSPQWTGGDGYTF. CDR3 DNA sequence: TGTACCAGCAGCCCTCAGTGGACAGGGGGCGATGGCTACACCTTC.

The gene calls are TRBV27 and TRBJ2-3, with D possibly matching TRBD1 (7 bases). Between the trimmed V and J ends, which lost 6 bases and 6 bases, there was a span of 19 bases. CDR1 and CDR2 from the germline V gene are MNHEY and SMNVEV (reference sequence). The CDR3 covers 15 residues. The DNA for the CDR3 is TGTGCCAGCAGGCCCCGGGGACAGCGGGCCGATACGCAGTATTTT. The encoded protein is CASRPRGQRADTQYF.

This chain uses TRBV21-1 with TRBJ2-1; TRBD2 is taken as the D call from the table, unchecked against the DNA. TRBV21-1 constitutes a pseudogene. CDR3 length: 18 amino acids. The CDR3 nucleotides read TGTGCCAGCAGCAAGGGGGAGTCTAGCGGGAAGGTGGGCAATGAGCAGTTCTTC. Translating gives CASSKGESSGKVGNEQFF.

The rearrangement uses TRBV27 and TRBJ1-6, with TRBD1 as a possible D gene (6 bases). The germline CDR1 and CDR2 sequences are MNHEY and SMNVEV (reference sequence). The CDR3 loop spans 15 amino acids. The ends were cut back, 3 bases at V and 5 bases at J, with 11 bases in the middle. The CDR3 loop reads CASSFFQGNNSPLHF. The CDR3, as DNA: TGTGCCAGCAGTTTCTTCCAGGGGAATAATTCACCCCTCCACTTT.

This chain connects TRBV6-5 to TRBJ2-3, with D possibly matching TRBD1 (6 bases). The CDR3 is 16 amino acids. The germline V and J ends were trimmed by 0 bases and 1 base, with 11 bases remaining between them. Germline CDR1 MNHEY, CDR2 SVGAGI. CDR3 coding DNA: TGTGCCAGCAGTTACTCCTACGAGGGGGGCACAGATACGCAGTATTTT. Protein: CASSYSYEGGTDTQYF.

This clonotype has just a few counts. The chain combines TRBV5-6 with TRBJ2-7; no firm D call. Trimming left V 5 bases short and J 0 bases short, with 18 bases between. The germline V gene encodes CDR1 SGHDT and CDR2 YYEEEE. The CDR3 extends over 16 amino acids. CDR3 sequence: CASSPAVSETSYEQYF. The DNA of the CDR3 is TGTGCCAGCAGTCCGGCCGTTTCCGAGACCTCCTACGAGCAGTACTTC.

The V gene is TRBV20-1, the J gene TRBJ1-6, with TRBD1 as a possible D gene (6 bases). The germline V and J ends were trimmed by 3 bases and 0 bases, with 9 bases remaining between them. The CDR3 totals 15 residues. Per germline, CDR1 DFQATT and CDR2 SNEGSKA (reference sequence). The CDR3 spells CSARGGLSYNSPLHF. The CDR3 bases are TGCAGTGCTAGGGGGGGGCTCTCCTATAATTCACCCCTCCACTTT.